These 9 T cell receptor beta chains were sequenced from one sample in a study of OX40 agonist ivuxolimab in advanced cancers. The data were produced by immunoSEQ multiplex PCR, yet TCRdb's version contains in-frame clones alone and is incomplete. The table records around 30,000 clones, less than 85% of them present only once. The material was CD4+ or CD8+ T cells sorted from blood, obtained in a trial of the OX40 agonist ivuxolimab. The receptors here all came from an adult with an advanced solid tumor such as melanoma, head and neck, liver or kidney cancer.

V usage is TRBV7-3 and J usage is TRBJ2-3; 14 bases fit TRBD2. The junction had 4 bases not matched to a gene; V was cut back by 4 bases and J by 4 bases. The germline V gene encodes CDR1 SGHTA and CDR2 FQGTGA. The CDR3 has 16 amino acids. CDR3 sequence: CASSWGTSGRADTQYF. The DNA of the CDR3 is TGTGCCAGCAGCTGGGGGACTAGCGGGAGAGCAGATACGCAGTATTTT.

The chain recombines TRBV5-1 with TRBJ2-1; 8 bases are shared with TRBD2. The CDR3 runs to 16 residues. The ends lost 3 bases at V and 5 bases at J; junction bases unmatched: 10. In germline, CDR1 is SGHRS, CDR2 YFSETQ. The CDR3 DNA follows: TGCGCCAGCAGCTGGATCAGCGGGAGCTTCAACAATGAGCAGTTCTTC. This gives the protein CASSWISGSFNNEQFF.

In this sample, this clone turned up once. J is TRBJ2-2 and V is TRBV5-8; 7 positions agree with TRBD1. Germline trimming cut 4 bases from V and 3 bases from J; bases unmatched to any gene: 9. Germline assignment: CDR1 SGHTS and CDR2 YDEGEE. The CDR3 consists of 16 residues. The CDR3 region is CASSRDRDRYTGELFF. CDR3 bases: TGTGCCAGCAGCCGTGATCGGGACAGATACACCGGGGAGCTGTTTTTT. The full variable domain, completed using reference TRBV5-8 and TRBJ2-2, is EAGVTQSPTHLIKTRGQQATLRCSPISGHTSVYWYQQALGLGLQFLLWYDEGEERNRGNFPPRFSGRQFPNYSSELNVNALELEDSALYLCASSRDRDRYTGELFFGEGSRLTVL.

This chain joins TRBV5-5 and TRBJ2-1, with 7 bases lining up with TRBD1. There are 17 residues in the CDR3. Trimming took 4 bases from V and 0 from J; bases not matched to a gene: 10. CDR1 is SGHKS and CDR2 is YYEKEE in the germline V gene (reference sequence). CDR3 DNA: TGTGCCAGCAGCGCGGCCCCCGACAGGGACTCCTACAATGAGCAGTTCTTC. Amino acid sequence: CASSAAPDRDSYNEQFF.

This chain connects TRBV10-3 to TRBJ2-5, with 7 positions matching TRBD2. CDR1 is ENHRY, CDR2 SYGVKD, per germline. Losses at the gene ends were 7 bases for V and 5 bases for J; bases not matched to a gene: 4. The CDR3 totals 12 residues. CDR3 residues: CAIILARETQYF. The CDR3 DNA is TGTGCCATCATACTAGCGAGGGAGACCCAGTACTTC.

This clone was seen once. This CDR3 is CASSSLPGRELYEQYF. For the CDR3, the DNA is TGTGCCAGCAGCTCACTACCCGGGCGGGAGCTCTACGAGCAGTACTTC. The chain carries TRBV7-6 and TRBJ2-5; 7 nucleotides agree with TRBD2. The J call is uncertain, as TRBJ2-7 better fits the DNA end. Germline V gene lookup returns CDR1 SGHVS and CDR2 FNYEAQ. This CDR3 has 16 residues.

CDR3 DNA: TGCGCCAGCAGACTTTTCCCCGGGACTAGCGAATTACCCTACGAGCAGTACTTC. It codes for CASRLFPGTSELPYEQYF. The chain combines TRBV5-1 with TRBJ2-7, with 10 bases identical to TRBD2. The CDR3 is 18 amino acids. Per germline, CDR1 SGHRS and CDR2 YFSETQ. The V gene end was trimmed by 5 bases and the J gene end by 2 bases; junction bases not matched to a gene: 16.

The CDR3 protein is CASSLAGGSGEQFF. In nucleotides, the CDR3 is TGTGCCAGCAGCTTAGCGGGAGGATCGGGAGAGCAGTTCTTC. The J gene is TRBJ2-1, the V gene TRBV11-2; 7 bases agree with TRBD2. Per germline, CDR1 SGHAT and CDR2 FQNNGV. Trimming at V came to 1 base and at J to 10 bases, leaving 7 bases not matched to a gene. The CDR3 runs to 14 residues.

The rearrangement links TRBV4-1 to TRBJ1-1; perhaps TRBD1 as D (5 bases). Trimming shortened V by 4 bases and J by 4 bases, and 10 bases separated the two germline ends. Per the germline V gene, CDR1 is MGHRA and CDR2 is YSYEKL. The CDR3 is made up of 13 amino acids. The CDR3 sequence is CASSPRGVTEAFF. Here the CDR3 DNA reads TGCGCCAGCAGCCCCAGAGGGGTCACTGAAGCTTTCTTT.